This entry is about one TCR beta chain. The junction had 3 bases not matched to a gene; V was cut back by 4 bases and J by 4 bases. Looked up from germline, CDR1 is SGHAT and CDR2 is FQNNGV. The CDR3 has 13 residues. The source of the sample is a study of OX40 agonist ivuxolimab in advanced cancers. Study information: Ivuxolimab, an antibody that agonizes OX40 (CD134), was administered to the patients.

Blood specimens came from baseline, cycle 4 day 1, and cycle 7 day 1. Repertoires were generated with immunoSEQ multiplex PCR, while TCRdb's copy carries only in-frame clones and drops some. The table shows about 68,000 clones, with 75% to 85% occurring only once. Material: CD4+ or CD8+ T cells sorted from blood, obtained in a trial of the OX40 agonist ivuxolimab. The receptor comes from an adult with an advanced solid tumor such as melanoma, head and neck, liver or kidney cancer. The V and J genes are TRBV11-2 and TRBJ2-5; 7 bases fit TRBD1. As DNA, the CDR3 is TGTGCCAGCAGCTGGGGACAGCGAGAGACCCAGTACTTC. Protein product: CASSWGQRETQYF. Combining the CDR3 with reference TRBV11-2 and TRBJ2-5 gives the whole variable domain EAGVAQSPRYKIIEKRQSVAFWCNPISGHATLYWYQQILGQGPKLLIQFQNNGVVDDSQLPKDRFSAERLKGVDSTLKIQPAKLEDSAVYLCASSWGQRETQYFGPGTRLLVL.